The 28 T cell receptor beta chains presented below share a single source sample, sequenced in a study of T cells after yellow fever vaccination. Each CDR3 protein gets one entry after TCRdb re-called the 5' RACE reads with MiXCR. The table records around 600,000 distinct CDR3 sequences, about 12% of them present only once. Here the sequenced sample was PBMCs, taken on the day of the yellow fever booster vaccination. Receptors were obtained from a young man who received the YFV17D yellow fever vaccine.

This clonotype was found a few times. The V gene is TRBV11-3, the J gene TRBJ2-1, with D hard to call. V lost 5 bases and J 8 bases, leaving 19 bases between the germline ends. The germline gives CDR1 SGHNT, CDR2 YENEEA. CDR3 length: 15 residues. The CDR3 bases are TGTGCCAGCAGCCCACAGTTCGGTTTCGCGGATGAGCAGTTCTTC. This encodes CASSPQFGFADEQFF.

A few counts support this clonotype. The rearrangement links TRBV11-2 to TRBJ2-3, with 12 bases that match TRBD2. V lost 5 bases, J lost 2 bases, and 11 bases stayed unmatched. CDR1 and CDR2 (germline): SGHAT, FQNNGV. The CDR3 length is 18 residues. CDR3 bases: TGTGCCAGCAGCCCCAGTTTACTAGCGGGAGGCATCACAGATACGCAGTATTTT. It yields the protein CASSPSLLAGGITDTQYF. The full variable domain, with the rest looked up from reference TRBV11-2 and TRBJ2-3, is EAGVAQSPRYKIIEKRQSVAFWCNPISGHATLYWYQQILGQGPKLLIQFQNNGVVDDSQLPKDRFSAERLKGVDSTLKIQPAKLEDSAVYLCASSPSLLAGGITDTQYFGPGTRLTVL.

The V and J genes are TRBV20-1 and TRBJ2-3, with unresolved D. The germline V gene has CDR1 DFQATT and CDR2 SNEGSKA (reference sequence). Deletions cut 4 bases from V and 5 bases from J, with 13 bases between. The CDR3 covers 13 residues. The CDR3 protein is CSATITVKDTQYF. CDR3 in DNA: TGCAGTGCTACAATTACAGTCAAAGATACGCAGTATTTT.

This clonotype was picked up a small number of times. The CDR3 coding sequence is TGTGCCAGCAGCCGGGCGGACCGAACTAATGAAAAACTGTTTTTT. It encodes CASSRADRTNEKLFF. The V and J genes are TRBV28 and TRBJ1-4; D not resolved. This CDR3 has 15 residues. V lost 6 bases and J 1 base, leaving 12 bases between the germline ends. Germline V lookup: CDR1 MDHEN, CDR2 SYDVKM.

The chain is built from TRBV5-5 and TRBJ2-7; D not certain. Per the germline V gene, CDR1 is SGHKS and CDR2 is YYEKEE (reference sequence). With 6 bases removed from V and 5 bases from J, the gap between germline ends came to 9 bases. The CDR3 is 11 amino acids. The CDR3 coding sequence is TGTGCCAGCAACTTCCGAGACGAGCAGTACTTC. This sequence encodes CASNFRDEQYF.

A few counts support this clonotype. This chain connects TRBV4-2 to TRBJ2-5; D gene ambiguous. CDR1 and CDR2 from the germline V gene are LGHNA and YNFKEQ. Deletions cut 0 bases from V and 4 bases from J, with 9 bases between. The CDR3 has 14 residues. The CDR3 bases are TGTGCCAGCAGCCAAGATCCACCCGGAGAGACCCAGTACTTC. Residues: CASSQDPPGETQYF.

This clonotype has a handful of counts. Here the CDR3 reads CASSYGTTHSGYTF. CDR3 bases: TGCGCCAGCAGCTATGGGACCACACATTCGGGCTACACCTTC. The J gene is TRBJ1-2, the V gene TRBV4-3; a weak D match, TRBD1 (5 bases). CDR1 and CDR2 from the germline V gene are LGHNA and YSLEER. The CDR3 is 14 residues long. V was clipped by 5 bases and J by 8 bases, with 18 bases between them.

This clonotype came up many times. The rearrangement uses TRBV7-2 and TRBJ1-5; 8 positions match TRBD1. Germline values: CDR1 SGHTA, CDR2 FQGNSA. CDR3 length: 14 amino acids. V shed 5 bases and J 9 bases; nucleotides not matched to a gene: 9. CDR3 nucleotides: TGTGCCAGCAGCGCCCTGACAGGGGTTAGGCCCCAGCATTTT. Translation gives CASSALTGVRPQHF.

This clonotype was seen a handful of times. This sequence joins TRBV28 and TRBJ2-6; 8 bases line up with TRBD1. Losses at the gene ends were 8 bases for V and 4 bases for J; bases not matched to a gene: 16. Looked up from germline, CDR1 is MDHEN and CDR2 is SYDVKM. The CDR3 is made up of 18 amino acids. The CDR3 DNA follows: TGTGCCAGCGGAAGACGGGACAGGCCCTACTGGGGGGCCAACGTCCTGACTTTC. This gives the protein CASGRRDRPYWGANVLTF.

The J gene is TRBJ2-7, the V gene TRBV7-8; a possible D gene is TRBD1 (6 bases). V was pared by 5 bases and J by 3 bases, with 11 bases between. The CDR3 extends over 13 amino acids. Looked up from germline, CDR1 is SGHVS and CDR2 is FQNEAQ. The DNA of the CDR3 is TGTGCCAGCAGCCAGGGGATTCTCTACGAGCAGTACTTC. Amino acids: CASSQGILYEQYF.

The chain couples TRBV20-1 to TRBJ2-1; the match to TRBD2 covers 10 bases. This CDR3 is built from 16 residues. J lost 6 bases, V lost 2 bases, and 10 bases had no gene match. Germline V CDR1 and CDR2: DFQATT, SNEGSKA (reference sequence). For the CDR3, the DNA is TGCAGTGCTAGATCTAGCGGGAGACGCCTATTCAATGAGCAGTTCTTC. It encodes CSARSSGRRLFNEQFF.

The chain joins TRBV7-7 to TRBJ2-7; the D is unclear. V was shortened by 1 base and J by 6 bases, with 10 bases between the two germline ends. The CDR3 contains 13 residues. Germline-derived CDR1 and CDR2 are SSHAT and FNYEAQ (reference sequence). In DNA form, the CDR3 reads TGTGCCAGCAGCTTAGTCTGGCGCTCCGAGCAGTACTTC. Protein: CASSLVWRSEQYF.

In this sample, this clonotype turned up a few times. The CDR3 loop reads CASSRQGPAYEQYF. The CDR3 nucleotides read TGTGCCAGCAGCAGACAGGGCCCGGCCTACGAGCAGTACTTC. V gene TRBV12-3 or TRBV12-4 combines with J gene TRBJ2-7; 7 nucleotides match TRBD1. Trimming took 6 bases from V and 2 from J; bases not matched to a gene: 7. The CDR3 contains 14 residues.

The chain has TRBV6-2 or TRBV6-3 and TRBJ2-7; 7 nucleotides match TRBD1. With 5 bases clipped from V and 0 bases from J, the junction kept 7 bases outside the gene matches. Germline lookup yields CDR1 MNHEY and CDR2 SVGEGT. The CDR3 runs 15 residues. The CDR3 here is CASSRQGFSSYEQYF. CDR3 DNA: TGTGCCAGCAGTCGACAGGGCTTCAGCTCCTACGAGCAGTACTTC.

The sample holds a few counts of this clonotype. A read error may account for a junction end that differs from germline. The chain carries TRBV12-3 or TRBV12-4 and TRBJ2-1; tentative D call: TRBD2 (6 bases). The CDR3 contains 14 residues. CDR3 nucleotides: TGTGCCAACAGTTTGAGTACGGGAGAGGGTGAGCAGTTCTTC. Its translation is CANSLSTGEGEQFF.

The gene calls are TRBV20-1 and TRBJ2-5; D unresolved. From germline, CDR1 is DFQATT and CDR2 SNEGSKA (reference sequence). The CDR3 has 14 residues. Trimming stripped 0 bases from V and 4 bases from J, with 12 bases between. The chain's CDR3 is CSAREPRAPETQYF. As DNA, the CDR3 is TGCAGTGCTAGAGAACCCCGGGCTCCAGAGACCCAGTACTTC.

This clonotype has a count of ten or more. J is TRBJ2-2 and V is TRBV29-1, with 9 positions matching TRBD2. The germline CDR1 and CDR2 sequences are SQVTM and ANQGSEA. CDR3 length: 14 residues. V lost 3 bases and J lost 4; bases outside the gene matches: 3. The CDR3 reads CSVDLAGSTGELFF. The DNA for the CDR3 is TGCAGCGTTGATCTAGCGGGAAGCACCGGGGAGCTGTTTTTT.

There are a few counts of this clonotype. This chain links TRBV6-2 or TRBV6-3 with TRBJ2-2; tentatively, D is TRBD1 or TRBD2 (5 bases each). CDR1 MNHEY and CDR2 SVGEGT come from the germline V gene. V was clipped by 2 bases and J by 4 bases, with 11 bases between them. The CDR3 has 15 residues. The CDR3 loop reads CASSYEGTATGELFF. CDR3 nucleotides: TGTGCCAGCAGTTACGAGGGGACCGCCACCGGGGAGCTGTTTTTT.

In this sample, this clonotype turned up a few times. The chain couples TRBV7-3 to TRBJ2-1; 8 bases are shared with TRBD1. This CDR3 is 16 amino acids long. Germline V CDR1 and CDR2: SGHTA, FQGTGA. J was trimmed by 7 bases and V by 2 bases; bases with no gene match: 10. CDR3 nucleotides: TGTGCCAGCAGCTTAGATTGGACAGGGTCGAGGAATGAGCAGTTCTTC. Its protein is CASSLDWTGSRNEQFF.

A note on this clonotype: The junction departs from the called germline gene at one end, perhaps through a read error. The chain combines TRBV20-1 with TRBJ2-2, with 9 bases lining up with TRBD2. The CDR3 is made up of 18 amino acids. Germline CDR1 and CDR2: DFQATT and SNEGSKA (reference sequence). As DNA, the CDR3 is TGCTGTGCTAGAGACCTAGCGGGGAGGGCCGGGGACACCGGGGAGCTGTTTTTT. Translation gives CCARDLAGRAGDTGELFF.

V usage is TRBV12-3 or TRBV12-4 and J usage is TRBJ2-1; D gene unclear. There are 16 residues in the CDR3. Trimming pared 1 base from V and 0 bases from J, leaving 10 bases between. As DNA, the CDR3 is TGTGCCAGCAGTTTAGGGGCGATCAGCTCCTACAATGAGCAGTTCTTC. This codes for CASSLGAISSYNEQFF.

The sample holds a few counts of this clonotype. This chain joins TRBV20-1 and TRBJ2-7, with a tentative D call TRBD2 (5 bases). Trimming removed 4 bases at V and 3 bases at J, with 19 bases between. Germline values: CDR1 DFQATT, CDR2 SNEGSKA (reference sequence). This CDR3 has 15 amino acids. This CDR3 reads CSATPGSTGGYEQYF. CDR3 nucleotide sequence: TGCAGTGCTACCCCGGGATCGACGGGTGGCTACGAGCAGTACTTC.

This clonotype was counted between two and nine times. V usage is TRBV4-3 and J usage is TRBJ1-2; possible D gene TRBD1, 6 bases. The V end was cut by 0 bases, the J end by 4 bases, with 12 bases between. The CDR3 is 15 amino acids. CDR1 is LGHNA and CDR2 is YSLEER in the germline V gene. The CDR3 region is CASSQDQGSSYGYTF. In DNA, the CDR3 is TGCGCCAGCAGCCAAGATCAGGGGAGTAGCTATGGCTACACCTTC.

The CDR3 region has the DNA TGTGCCAGCTCACCCACGGTCGGTCATTGGGCCAACGTCCTGACTTTC. Translated: CASSPTVGHWANVLTF. The V call is TRBV18, the J call TRBJ2-6; D uncertain. The CDR3 runs to 16 residues. Germline values: CDR1 KGHSH, CDR2 LQKENI. Between the trimmed V and J ends, which lost 3 bases and 5 bases, there was a span of 14 bases.

CDR3: CASSNLGLLITDTQYF. In nucleotides, the CDR3 is TGTGCCAGCAGCAATTTGGGGCTGCTAATCACAGATACGCAGTATTTT. The chain has TRBV21-1 and TRBJ2-3; TRBD1 is the table's D call and was not checked against the DNA. TRBV21-1 constitutes a pseudogene. The CDR3 length is 16 residues.

This clonotype came up many times. V usage is TRBV20-1 and J usage is TRBJ2-3, with unresolved D. V gave up 6 bases and J gave up 3 bases, with 13 bases separating them. The CDR3 consists of 13 residues. The germline V gene has CDR1 DFQATT and CDR2 SNEGSKA (reference sequence). The CDR3 bases are TGCAGTGCCTACCTTCGCGCAACAGATACGCAGTATTTT. Translation: CSAYLRATDTQYF.

With regard to this clonotype: One end of the junction fails to match germline, which may point to a read error. The chain carries TRBV20-1 and TRBJ2-1; 10 bases are shared with TRBD2. The CDR3 covers 14 residues. The germline V gene has CDR1 DFQATT and CDR2 SNEGSKA (reference sequence). The CDR3 bases are TGCAGCAAACCTAGCGGGAGCTTATACAGTGAGCAGTTCTTC. Translation gives CSKPSGSLYSEQFF.

This clonotype was seen a few times. The chain has TRBV12-3 or TRBV12-4 and TRBJ2-2; D gene uncertain. This CDR3 has 13 amino acids. V was shortened by 5 bases and J by 2 bases, with 6 bases between the two germline ends. This CDR3 is CASSAVNTGELFF. The CDR3 DNA is TGTGCCAGCAGTGCTGTCAACACCGGGGAGCTGTTTTTT.